This T cell receptor (beta chain) appears in the sequencing data of a study of CD8+ T cells in alopecia areata. Study-wide results and limits: Relative to mice, TCR sharing across patients was less clear, a difference possibly HLA-related.

Treatment given: oral pan-JAK inhibitor, 5-10 mg twice daily. cDNA serving as the sequencing template came from extracted, reverse transcribed RNA. The repertoire was sequenced with immunoSEQ multiplex PCR; TCRdb's copy has only in-frame clones and lacks some. The table lists around 190,000 clones, 55% to 70% of them singletons. Per germline, CDR1 GTSNPN and CDR2 SVGIG (reference sequence). The CDR3 length is 13 residues. The sample holds a few counts of this clone. Its antigen is unknown. Sequence at one end of the junction differs from germline and may be a read error. The input for sequencing was CD4+ T cells sorted from blood, taken at week 4, from a patient treated with tofacitinib. This chain links TRBV30 with TRBJ2-7; 8 bases map to TRBD2. This receptor was taken from a human donor with alopecia areata. CDR3 protein: CAWSVGLAGARGF. Written as DNA, the CDR3 is TGTGCCTGGAGTGTAGGACTAGCCGGGGCAAGGGGCTTC.